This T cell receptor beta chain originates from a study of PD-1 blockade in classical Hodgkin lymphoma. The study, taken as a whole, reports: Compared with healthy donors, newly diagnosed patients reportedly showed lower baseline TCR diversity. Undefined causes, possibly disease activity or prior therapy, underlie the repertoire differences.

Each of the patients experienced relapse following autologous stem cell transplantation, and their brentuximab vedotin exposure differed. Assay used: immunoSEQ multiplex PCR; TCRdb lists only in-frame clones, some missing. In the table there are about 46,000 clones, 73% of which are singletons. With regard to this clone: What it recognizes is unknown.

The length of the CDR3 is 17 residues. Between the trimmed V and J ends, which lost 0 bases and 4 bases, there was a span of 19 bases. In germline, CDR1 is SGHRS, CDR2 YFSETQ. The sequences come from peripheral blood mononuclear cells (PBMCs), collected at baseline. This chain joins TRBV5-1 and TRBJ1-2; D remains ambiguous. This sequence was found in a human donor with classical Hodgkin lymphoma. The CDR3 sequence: CASSLGGYTRTGYGYTF. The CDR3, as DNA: TGCGCCAGCAGCTTGGGGGGATATACAAGGACGGGCTATGGCTACACCTTC.